Given below is one T cell receptor (beta chain) in context. MiXCR, run by TCRdb on the 5' RACE reads, gives a single entry per CDR3 protein. Seen here are about 350,000 distinct CDR3 sequences, roughly 15% observed once, and the top ten hold 22%. This sample is part of a study of T-cell memory formation after mild COVID-19. The CDR3 contains 16 residues. V lost 1 base, J lost 7 bases, and 9 bases stayed unmatched. The V call is TRBV12-3 or TRBV12-4, the J call TRBJ2-5, with 10 bases that match TRBD1. This clonotype was obtained from a man aged 18 to 30 who had mild COVID-19 (a few samples of this study predate the infection). Cell type and time point are not known. The sequenced sample consisted of PBMCs or a T cell subset sorted from them (not recorded which). This CDR3 is CASSLGQGARGRTQYF. The CDR3 nucleotides read TGTGCCAGCAGTTTAGGACAGGGGGCGCGTGGAAGGACCCAGTACTTC.